This T cell receptor beta chain originates from a study of blood T cell repertoires in COVID-19. The repertoire was sequenced with immunoSEQ multiplex PCR; TCRdb's copy has only in-frame clones and lacks some. The profile shows 50,000 to 75,000 clones, about 76% of them singletons. After removal of 4 bases from V and 5 bases from J, the junction contained 3 bases not matched to a gene. Germline CDR1 SNHLY, CDR2 FYNNEI. The CDR3 length is 14 residues. The chain has TRBV2 and TRBJ1-5; 9 nucleotides line up with TRBD1. Sequencing was done on a sample of peripheral blood. The sequence derives from a woman at least 80 years old with acute or convalescent COVID-19. CDR3 nucleotide sequence: TGTGCCAGCAGTGGGGACAGGGACGATCAGCCCCAGCATTTT. Protein: CASSGDRDDQPQHF.